The rows below give T cell receptor beta chains drawn from one sample of a study of blood T cells in healthy people across ages. TCRdb independently ran MiXCR on the 5' RACE reads; one entry per CDR3 protein. The sample carries about 1.5 million distinct CDR3 sequences, around 40% recorded once. Specimen: blood. These receptors all come from a woman between 18 and 30 years old in good health. Each CDR3 is given with its conserved first and last residue. The order of the fields is D gene, V gene, clone size, J gene, CDR3 protein, CDR3 DNA. The D gene is left open where the match is weak. Expanded clones are given a class, and other clones once, few, many or no size at all.

d_gene: -
v_gene: TRBV20-1
abundance: -
j_gene: TRBJ2-7
CDR3aa: CGARVTSSSYEQYF
CDR3nt: TGCGGTGCTAGAGTAACTTCGAGCTCCTACGAGCAGTACTTC

d_gene: TRBD2
v_gene: TRBV28
abundance: -
j_gene: TRBJ2-6
CDR3aa: CASSSPLAGNSGANVLTF
CDR3nt: TGTGCCAGCAGTTCCCCGCTAGCGGGGAACTCTGGGGCCAACGTCCTGACTTTC

d_gene: -
v_gene: TRBV10-3
abundance: -
j_gene: TRBJ1-2
CDR3aa: CAISAGNYGYTF
CDR3nt: TGTGCCATCAGTGCGGGAAACTATGGCTACACCTTC

d_gene: -
v_gene: TRBV5-5
abundance: few
j_gene: TRBJ1-1
CDR3aa: CASSLETGAEAFF
CDR3nt: TGTGCCAGCAGCTTGGAGACTGGCGCTGAAGCTTTCTTT

d_gene: -
v_gene: TRBV28
abundance: -
j_gene: TRBJ1-5
CDR3aa: CASRVGLQAQHF
CDR3nt: TGTGCCAGCAGAGTGGGACTGCAGGCCCAGCATTTT

d_gene: TRBD2
v_gene: TRBV7-8
abundance: -
j_gene: TRBJ2-5
CDR3aa: CASSLDPGTSGKGEQYF
CDR3nt: TGTGCCAGCAGCTTAGATCCCGGGACTAGCGGGAAGGGTGAGCAGTACTTC

d_gene: TRBD2
v_gene: TRBV29-1
abundance: few
j_gene: TRBJ2-1
CDR3aa: CSVLAGGRYNEQFF
CDR3nt: TGCAGCGTTTTAGCGGGAGGACGGTACAATGAGCAGTTCTTC

d_gene: -
v_gene: TRBV7-8
abundance: few
j_gene: TRBJ2-3
CDR3aa: CASRLGGADTQYF
CDR3nt: TGTGCCAGCAGGTTAGGAGGAGCAGATACGCAGTATTTT

d_gene: -
v_gene: TRBV20-1
abundance: -
j_gene: TRBJ2-3
CDR3aa: CSARDQGRYRTDTQYF
CDR3nt: TGCAGTGCTAGAGATCAGGGACGGTACCGCACAGATACGCAGTATTTT

d_gene: -
v_gene: TRBV6-2/TRBV6-3
abundance: -
j_gene: TRBJ1-1
CDR3aa: CASSYAGGIANTEAFF
CDR3nt: TGTGCCAGCAGTTACGCGGGGGGCATCGCGAACACTGAAGCTTTCTTT

d_gene: -
v_gene: TRBV20-1
abundance: -
j_gene: TRBJ1-5
CDR3aa: CSARKGPSQYSNQPQHF
CDR3nt: TGCAGTGCTAGAAAGGGACCCTCCCAATATAGCAATCAGCCCCAGCATTTT

d_gene: -
v_gene: TRBV20-1
abundance: -
j_gene: TRBJ2-3
CDR3aa: CSARYQGSADTQYF
CDR3nt: TGCAGTGCTAGATACCAGGGGTCGGCAGATACGCAGTATTTT

d_gene: -
v_gene: TRBV3-1
abundance: -
j_gene: TRBJ1-5
CDR3aa: CAGSQDAGNQPQHF
CDR3nt: TGTGCCGGCAGCCAAGATGCGGGGAATCAGCCCCAGCATTTT

d_gene: -
v_gene: TRBV5-1
abundance: -
j_gene: TRBJ1-1
CDR3aa: CASSFDGRNTEAFF
CDR3nt: TGCGCCAGCAGCTTCGACGGAAGGAACACTGAAGCTTTCTTT

d_gene: -
v_gene: TRBV12-3/TRBV12-4
abundance: few
j_gene: TRBJ2-1
CDR3aa: CASRTKREQFF
CDR3nt: TGTGCCAGCAGGACCAAGCGCGAGCAGTTCTTC

d_gene: TRBD1
v_gene: TRBV20-1
abundance: -
j_gene: TRBJ1-5
CDR3aa: CSALTGDSQPQHF
CDR3nt: TGCAGTGCCCTGACAGGGGACAGCCAGCCCCAGCATTTT

d_gene: -
v_gene: TRBV3-1
abundance: -
j_gene: TRBJ1-2
CDR3aa: CASSQRTVYGYTF
CDR3nt: TGTGCCAGCAGCCAAAGAACAGTCTATGGCTACACCTTC

d_gene: TRBD1
v_gene: TRBV4-1
abundance: -
j_gene: TRBJ1-1
CDR3aa: CASSQSGTGGTEVFF
CDR3nt: TGCGCCAGCAGCCAGTCAGGGACAGGGGGCACTGAAGTTTTCTTT

d_gene: TRBD2
v_gene: TRBV20-1
abundance: few
j_gene: TRBJ2-3
CDR3aa: CSAREAGGTDTQYF
CDR3nt: TGCAGTGCTAGAGAGGCGGGGGGCACAGATACGCAGTATTTT

d_gene: -
v_gene: TRBV6-6
abundance: few
j_gene: TRBJ2-7
CDR3aa: CASNYGGAYEQYF
CDR3nt: TGTGCCAGCAACTACGGTGGGGCCTACGAGCAGTACTTC

d_gene: TRBD1
v_gene: TRBV29-1
abundance: few
j_gene: TRBJ1-1
CDR3aa: CSALGQGAEAFF
CDR3nt: TGCAGCGCCCTAGGACAGGGAGCCGAAGCTTTCTTT

d_gene: -
v_gene: TRBV6-5
abundance: -
j_gene: TRBJ2-3
CDR3aa: CASSYGAGLPSTDTQYF
CDR3nt: TGTGCCAGCAGTTACGGCGCAGGGCTTCCTAGCACAGATACGCAGTATTTT

d_gene: TRBD1
v_gene: TRBV20-1
abundance: -
j_gene: TRBJ2-1
CDR3aa: CSARDDRGLTQSYNEQFF
CDR3nt: TGCAGTGCTAGAGATGACAGGGGGCTAACCCAGTCATACAATGAGCAGTTCTTC